The 6 T cell receptor beta chains given below trace back to one sample, sequenced in a study of cytomegalovirus exposure and HLA in healthy donors. PCR used 60 Vbeta primers and 13 Jbeta primers. The table came from immunoSEQ multiplex PCR; TCRdb's copy has only in-frame clones and leaves some out. The table shows about 100,000 clones, with 84% occurring only once. The sample comprised PBMCs. These receptors all stem from a woman younger than 35 in good health and CMV-seronegative.

CDR3 coding DNA: TGTGCCAGCGGGGCTCACTATGGCTACACCTTC. Its protein is CASGAHYGYTF. This chain connects TRBV28 to TRBJ1-2; TRBD1 might be the D (5 bases). The germline V gene encodes CDR1 MDHEN and CDR2 SYDVKM. Trimming removed 8 bases at V and 3 bases at J, with 7 bases between. The CDR3 is 11 residues long.

CDR3 region: CASRPGPDTEAFF. CDR3 DNA sequence: TGTGCCAGCAGACCGGGTCCGGACACTGAAGCTTTCTTT. The rearrangement links TRBV2 to TRBJ1-1; D gene uncertain. Germline assignment: CDR1 SNHLY and CDR2 FYNNEI. The CDR3 has 13 amino acids. Trimming took off 6 bases at V and 3 bases at J, with 11 bases between the two ends.

The chain couples TRBV5-1 to TRBJ1-1; no firm D call. CDR1 and CDR2 from the germline V gene are SGHRS and YFSETQ. The CDR3 runs to 13 residues. Between the trimmed V and J ends, which lost 5 bases and 1 base, there was a span of 9 bases. The CDR3 DNA reads as TGCGCCAGCAGTACCCTAGGGAACACTGAAGCTTTCTTT. Translation: CASSTLGNTEAFF. The full variable domain, rest sourced from reference TRBV5-1 and TRBJ1-1, is KAGVTQTPRYLIKTRGQQVTLSCSPISGHRSVSWYQQTPGQGLQFLFEYFSETQRNKGNFPGRFSGRQFSNSRSEMNVSTLELGDSALYLCASSTLGNTEAFFGQGTRLTVV.

Points on this clone: The junction differs from germline at one of its ends, possibly a read error. The V gene is TRBV7-9, the J gene TRBJ1-2; D remains ambiguous. The V gene's germline CDR1 is SEHNR and CDR2 FQNEAQ (reference sequence). The length of the CDR3 is 13 residues. CDR3 DNA: TGTTCCAGCAGCTCCCCGTTGTATAATGGCTACACCTTC. Its translation: CSSSSPLYNGYTF.

V and J are TRBV28 and TRBJ2-7; 11 bases are shared with TRBD2. Germline V CDR1 and CDR2: MDHEN, SYDVKM. The CDR3 contains 15 residues. Losses at the gene ends were 6 bases for V and 0 bases for J; bases not matched to a gene: 4. This chain's CDR3 is CASRFTSGSSYEQYF. CDR3 coding DNA: TGTGCCAGCAGATTCACTAGCGGGAGCTCCTACGAGCAGTACTTC.

The gene calls are TRBV5-1 and TRBJ2-5; D gene ambiguous. V lost 3 bases and J 2 bases, leaving 11 bases between the germline ends. Germline CDR1 SGHRS, CDR2 YFSETQ. The CDR3 runs 14 residues. The CDR3 bases are TGCGCCAGCAGCTCAGGCCAGCAGCAAGAGACCCAGTACTTC. Encoded protein: CASSSGQQQETQYF.